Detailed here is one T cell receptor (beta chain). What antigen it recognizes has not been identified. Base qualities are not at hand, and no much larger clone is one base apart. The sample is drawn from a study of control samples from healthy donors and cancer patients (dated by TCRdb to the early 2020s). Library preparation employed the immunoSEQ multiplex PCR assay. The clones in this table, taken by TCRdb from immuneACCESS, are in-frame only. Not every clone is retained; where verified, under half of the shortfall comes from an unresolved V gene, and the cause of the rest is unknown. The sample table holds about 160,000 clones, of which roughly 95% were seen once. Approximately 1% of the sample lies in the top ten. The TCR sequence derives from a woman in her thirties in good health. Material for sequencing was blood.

The DNA is TGTGCCAGCAGCTTACTGGGACTCGCAACCGGGGAGCTGTTTTTT. Its product reads: CASSLLGLATGELFF. This receptor chain uses TRBV11-3 and TRBJ2-2; the D region possibly corresponds to TRBD2 (6 bases align). Looking up the germline V gene yields CDR1 SGHNT and CDR2 YENEEA. The junction shows trimming of 2 bases on V and 5 bases on J, plus 12 bases between the germline ends. From the cysteine through the phenylalanine, the CDR3 covers 15 amino acids. Only CDR3 DNA is held: 45 bases, read in frame from base 1. The CDR3, completed at both ends by the reference TRBV11-3 and TRBJ2-2 genes, gives the full variable domain EAGVVQSPRYKIIEKKQPVAFWCNPISGHNTLYWYLQNLGQGPELLIRYENEEAVDDSQLPKDRFSAERLKGVDSTLKIQPAELGDSAVYLCASSLLGLATGELFFGEGSRLTVL.